This T cell receptor (beta chain) was captured in a study of response to subunit inactivated influenza vaccine. The V and J ends lost 3 bases and 0 bases respectively, with 10 bases between them. Germline CDR1 is SGHRS and CDR2 is YFSETQ. This CDR3 region has 16 residues. TCRdb fed the RT-PCR reads into MiXCR, producing one record per CDR3 protein. The sample shows a few hundred thousand distinct CDR3 sequences, 12% to 15% of them seen only once. Specimen: PBMCs from blood, collected 12 days after vaccination. The chain employs TRBV5-1 and TRBJ2-6, with D possibly matching TRBD1 (6 bases). The sequence came from a man over 45 who received an inactivated influenza vaccine. CDR3 in amino acids: CASSSQGSSGANVLTF. CDR3 bases: TGCGCCAGCAGCTCACAGGGTAGCTCTGGGGCCAACGTCCTGACTTTC.